A selection of T cell receptor beta chains follows, all from one sample in a study of PD-1 blockade in classical Hodgkin lymphoma. Clones were read by immunoSEQ multiplex PCR, and TCRdb kept only the in-frame ones, dropping some. The top ten hold less than 7.5% of the sample, which has over 20,000 clones, around 87% seen once. Sample: CD8+ T cells from blood. All receptors come from a human donor with classical Hodgkin lymphoma. Each CDR3 is given with its conserved first and last residue. The D gene is left open where the match is weak. Only part of the rows carry a size: once, few, many, or a class if the clone is expanded.

d_gene: TRBD1
j_gene: TRBJ1-2
abundance: once
v_gene: TRBV9
CDR3aa: CASSARTGANYGYTF
CDR3nt: TGTGCCAGCAGCGCGCGGACAGGGGCTAACTATGGCTACACCTTC

d_gene: TRBD2
j_gene: TRBJ2-7
abundance: NA
v_gene: TRBV6-4
CDR3aa: CASVTYVTSGGGPLLYEQYF
CDR3nt: TGTGCCAGCGTTACATACGTCACTAGCGGGGGGGGCCCCCTCCTTTACGAGCAGTACTTC

d_gene: TRBD1
j_gene: TRBJ1-2
abundance: NA
v_gene: TRBV6-6
CDR3aa: CASTIGGISYGYTF
CDR3nt: TGTGCCAGCACTATAGGGGGCATTAGCTATGGCTACACCTTC

d_gene: NA
j_gene: TRBJ1-1
abundance: NA
v_gene: TRBV28
CDR3aa: CASRKADKFEAFF
CDR3nt: TGTGCCAGCAGAAAGGCAGATAAGTTTGAAGCTTTCTTT

d_gene: NA
j_gene: TRBJ1-1
abundance: NA
v_gene: TRBV27
CDR3aa: CASSLGAGLNTEAFF
CDR3nt: TGTGCCAGCAGTTTAGGGGCAGGGTTGAACACTGAAGCTTTCTTT

d_gene: NA
j_gene: TRBJ2-7
abundance: few
v_gene: TRBV4-1
CDR3aa: CASSLRLEDYEQYF
CDR3nt: TGCGCCAGCAGCCTTCGACTAGAGGACTACGAGCAGTACTTC

d_gene: NA
j_gene: TRBJ1-2
abundance: NA
v_gene: TRBV1
CDR3aa: CTSRMRCLRKTYGYTF
CDR3nt: TGCACCAGCAGAATGCGTTGTTTGCGAAAGACCTATGGCTACACCTTC

d_gene: NA
j_gene: TRBJ2-3
abundance: NA
v_gene: TRBV21-1
CDR3aa: CASRRLDRDLCTDTQYF
CDR3nt: TGTGCCAGCAGGAGATTAGACCGGGACCTCTGCACAGATACGCAGTATTTT

d_gene: TRBD1
j_gene: TRBJ1-4
abundance: NA
v_gene: TRBV28
CDR3aa: CASSSLDRGRANEKLFF
CDR3nt: TGTGCCAGCAGTTCCTTGGACAGGGGGAGGGCTAATGAAAAACTGTTTTTT

d_gene: TRBD2
j_gene: TRBJ2-3
abundance: once
v_gene: TRBV7-6
CDR3aa: CASSAGGAGGTDTQYF
CDR3nt: TGTGCCAGCAGCGCCGGGGGGGCGGGGGGCACAGATACGCAGTATTTT

d_gene: NA
j_gene: TRBJ2-3
abundance: NA
v_gene: TRBV6-1
CDR3aa: CASSEGTGGHTDTQYF
CDR3nt: TGTGCCAGCAGTGAAGGGACTGGAGGCCACACAGATACGCAGTATTTT

d_gene: TRBD2
j_gene: TRBJ2-3
abundance: once
v_gene: TRBV6-1
CDR3aa: CASSERRGGTSGGSTDTQYF
CDR3nt: TGTGCCAGCAGTGAAAGGCGTGGTGGGACTAGCGGGGGGAGCACAGATACGCAGTATTTT

d_gene: NA
j_gene: TRBJ1-1
abundance: NA
v_gene: TRBV5-6
CDR3aa: CASSLDSLRNTEAFF
CDR3nt: TGTGCCAGCAGCTTGGATTCACTTCGGAACACTGAAGCTTTCTTT

d_gene: TRBD1
j_gene: TRBJ2-7
abundance: NA
v_gene: TRBV5-5
CDR3aa: CASSPVDRVPYEQYF
CDR3nt: TGTGCCAGCAGCCCGGTCGACAGGGTTCCTTACGAGCAGTACTTC

d_gene: NA
j_gene: TRBJ1-2
abundance: NA
v_gene: TRBV5-1
CDR3aa: CASSEGRGKEGYTF
CDR3nt: TGCGCCAGCAGCGAGGGCAGGGGTAAAGAAGGCTACACCTTC

d_gene: TRBD1
j_gene: TRBJ2-5
abundance: once
v_gene: TRBV14
CDR3aa: CASSQDGDRAREYF
CDR3nt: TGTGCCAGCAGCCAAGATGGTGACAGGGCGCGGGAGTACTTC

d_gene: NA
j_gene: TRBJ1-2
abundance: NA
v_gene: TRBV7-9
CDR3aa: CASSLDWATNYGYTF
CDR3nt: TGTGCCAGCAGCTTAGATTGGGCCACTAACTATGGCTACACCTTC

d_gene: TRBD1
j_gene: TRBJ2-2
abundance: NA
v_gene: TRBV4-1
CDR3aa: CASSQVTGGRGGELFF
CDR3nt: TGCGCCAGCAGCCAGGTCACAGGGGGTAGAGGCGGGGAGCTGTTTTTT

d_gene: TRBD1
j_gene: TRBJ1-6
abundance: NA
v_gene: TRBV9
CDR3aa: CASSTLTGSGSPLHF
CDR3nt: TGCGCCAGCAGCACCTTGACAGGGAGTGGGTCACCCCTCCACTTT

d_gene: NA
j_gene: TRBJ1-2
abundance: NA
v_gene: TRBV1
CDR3aa: CTSSQGAQAEGYTF
CDR3nt: TGCACCAGCAGCCAAGGTGCCCAGGCGGAGGGCTACACCTTC

d_gene: NA
j_gene: TRBJ1-4
abundance: NA
v_gene: TRBV15
CDR3aa: CATSRDPVRVANEKLFF
CDR3nt: TGTGCCACCAGCAGAGATCCGGTCAGGGTAGCTAATGAAAAACTGTTTTTT

d_gene: NA
j_gene: TRBJ1-2
abundance: few
v_gene: TRBV30
CDR3aa: CAWSVPDLYGYTF
CDR3nt: TGTGCCTGGAGTGTACCCGATCTATATGGCTACACCTTC